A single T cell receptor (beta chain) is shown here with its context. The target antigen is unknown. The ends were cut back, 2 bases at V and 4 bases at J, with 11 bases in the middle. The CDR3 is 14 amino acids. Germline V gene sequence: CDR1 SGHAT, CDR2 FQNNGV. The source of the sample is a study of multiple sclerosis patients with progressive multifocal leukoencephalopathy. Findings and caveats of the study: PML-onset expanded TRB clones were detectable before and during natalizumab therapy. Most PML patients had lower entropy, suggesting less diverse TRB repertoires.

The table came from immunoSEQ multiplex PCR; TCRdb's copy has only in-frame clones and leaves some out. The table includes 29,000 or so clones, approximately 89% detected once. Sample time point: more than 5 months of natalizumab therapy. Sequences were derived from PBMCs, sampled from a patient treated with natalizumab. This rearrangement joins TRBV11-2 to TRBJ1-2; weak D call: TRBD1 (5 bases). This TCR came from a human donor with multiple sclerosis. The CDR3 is CASSLYPGLYGYTF. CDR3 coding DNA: TGTGCCAGCAGCTTATACCCGGGGCTCTATGGCTACACCTTC.